A single sample is the source of the 2 T cell receptor beta chains below, sequenced in a study of shared clonotypes between healthy human individuals (TCRdb year 2020). The receptor library was made with the immunoSEQ multiplex PCR assay. In its TCRdb copy, this immuneACCESS table keeps in-frame sequences only and misses some clones. Where compared with another copy, unresolved V genes explain less than half of these, and the others have no known cause. This sample is represented by 2.3 million or so clones; about 92% of them were singletons. Approximately 0.4% of the sample rests with the top ten. Sequencing used naive CD4+ T cells from PBMCs. Read against the paper, the sample's cell subset or site label means: CD45RA+ positively selected. These receptors came from a young man in good health. Some clones in this sample may be carry-over from other donors' samples.

The V call is TRBV5-6, the J call TRBJ2-3, with 7 bases that match TRBD1. Trimming removed 1 base from V and 2 bases from J; junction bases left unmatched: 10. The CDR3 covers 17 residues. Per germline, CDR1 SGHDT and CDR2 YYEEEE. The CDR3 region has the DNA TGTGCCAGCAGCTTGCCGACAGGGACCCACCCCACAGATACGCAGTATTTT. This translates into CASSLPTGTHPTDTQYF.

The rearrangement uses TRBV5-1 and TRBJ2-7; 7 nucleotides agree with TRBD2. Trimming cost V 3 bases and J 2 bases; bases outside gene matches: 8. The CDR3 extends over 15 amino acids. CDR1 is SGHRS, CDR2 YFSETQ, per germline. CDR3 nucleotide sequence: TGCGCCAGCAGCTCTTGGCGGCTAGCGGCCTACGAGCAGTACTTC. Amino acids: CASSSWRLAAYEQYF.